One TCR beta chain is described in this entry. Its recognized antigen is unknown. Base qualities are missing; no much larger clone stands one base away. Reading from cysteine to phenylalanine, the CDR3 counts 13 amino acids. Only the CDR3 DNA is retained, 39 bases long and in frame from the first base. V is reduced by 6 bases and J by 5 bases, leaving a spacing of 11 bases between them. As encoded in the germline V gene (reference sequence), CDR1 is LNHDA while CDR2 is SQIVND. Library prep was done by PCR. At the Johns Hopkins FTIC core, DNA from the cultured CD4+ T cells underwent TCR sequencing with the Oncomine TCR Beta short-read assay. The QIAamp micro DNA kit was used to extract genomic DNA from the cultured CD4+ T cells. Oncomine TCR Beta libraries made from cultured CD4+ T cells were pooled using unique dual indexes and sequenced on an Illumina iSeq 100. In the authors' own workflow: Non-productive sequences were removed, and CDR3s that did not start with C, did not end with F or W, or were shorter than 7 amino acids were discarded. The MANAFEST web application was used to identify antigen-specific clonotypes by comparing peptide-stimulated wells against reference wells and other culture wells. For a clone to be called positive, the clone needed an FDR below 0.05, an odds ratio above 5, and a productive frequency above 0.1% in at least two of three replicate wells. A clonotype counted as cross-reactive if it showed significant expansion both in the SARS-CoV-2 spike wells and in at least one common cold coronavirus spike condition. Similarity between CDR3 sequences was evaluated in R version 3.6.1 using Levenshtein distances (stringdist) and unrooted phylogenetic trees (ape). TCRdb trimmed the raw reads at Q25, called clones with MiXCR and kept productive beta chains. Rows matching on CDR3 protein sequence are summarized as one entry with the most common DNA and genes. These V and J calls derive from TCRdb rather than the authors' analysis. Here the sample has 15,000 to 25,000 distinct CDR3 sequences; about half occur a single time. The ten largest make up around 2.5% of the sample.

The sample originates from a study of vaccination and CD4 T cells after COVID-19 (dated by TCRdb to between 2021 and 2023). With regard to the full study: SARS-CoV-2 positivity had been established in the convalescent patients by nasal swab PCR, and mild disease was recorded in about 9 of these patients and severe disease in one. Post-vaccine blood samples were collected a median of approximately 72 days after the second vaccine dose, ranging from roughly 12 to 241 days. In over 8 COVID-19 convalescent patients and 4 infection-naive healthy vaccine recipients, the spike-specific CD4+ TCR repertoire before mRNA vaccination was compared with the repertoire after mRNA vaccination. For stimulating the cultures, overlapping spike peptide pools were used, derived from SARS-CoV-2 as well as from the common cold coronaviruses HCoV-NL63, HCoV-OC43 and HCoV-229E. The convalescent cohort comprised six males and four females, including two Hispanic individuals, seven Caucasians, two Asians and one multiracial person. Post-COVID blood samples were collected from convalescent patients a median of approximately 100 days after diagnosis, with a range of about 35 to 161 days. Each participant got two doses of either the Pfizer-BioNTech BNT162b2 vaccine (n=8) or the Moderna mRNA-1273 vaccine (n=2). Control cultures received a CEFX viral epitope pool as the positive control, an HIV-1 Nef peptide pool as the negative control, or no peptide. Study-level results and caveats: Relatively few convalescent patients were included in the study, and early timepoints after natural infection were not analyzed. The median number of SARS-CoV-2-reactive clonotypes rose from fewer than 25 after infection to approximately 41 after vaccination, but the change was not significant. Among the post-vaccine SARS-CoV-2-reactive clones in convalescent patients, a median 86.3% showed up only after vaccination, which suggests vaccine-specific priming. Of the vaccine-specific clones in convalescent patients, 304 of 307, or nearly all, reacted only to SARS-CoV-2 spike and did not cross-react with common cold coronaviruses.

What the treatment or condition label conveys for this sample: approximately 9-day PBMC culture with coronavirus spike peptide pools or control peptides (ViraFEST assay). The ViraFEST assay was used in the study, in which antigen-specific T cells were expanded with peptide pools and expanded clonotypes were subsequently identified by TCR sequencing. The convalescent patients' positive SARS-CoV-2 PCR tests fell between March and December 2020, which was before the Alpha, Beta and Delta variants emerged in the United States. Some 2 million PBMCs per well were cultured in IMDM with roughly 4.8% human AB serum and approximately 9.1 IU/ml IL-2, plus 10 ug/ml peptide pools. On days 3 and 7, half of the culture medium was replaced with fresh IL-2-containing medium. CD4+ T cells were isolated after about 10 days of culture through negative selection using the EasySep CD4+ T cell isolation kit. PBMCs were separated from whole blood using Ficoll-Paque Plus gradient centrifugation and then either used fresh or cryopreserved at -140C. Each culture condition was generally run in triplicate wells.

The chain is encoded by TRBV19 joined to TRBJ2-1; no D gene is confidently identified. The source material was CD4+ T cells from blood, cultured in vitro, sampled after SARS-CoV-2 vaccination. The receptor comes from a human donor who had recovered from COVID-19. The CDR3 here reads CASSGTRNNEQFF. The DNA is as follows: TGTGCCAGTAGCGGAACACGCAACAATGAGCAGTTCTTC. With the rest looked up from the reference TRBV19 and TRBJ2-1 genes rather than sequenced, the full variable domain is DGGITQSPKYLFRKEGQNVTLSCEQNLNHDAMYWYRQDPGQGLRLIYYSQIVNDFQKGDIAEGYSVSREKKESFPLTVTSAQKNPTAFYLCASSGTRNNEQFFGPGTRLTVL.